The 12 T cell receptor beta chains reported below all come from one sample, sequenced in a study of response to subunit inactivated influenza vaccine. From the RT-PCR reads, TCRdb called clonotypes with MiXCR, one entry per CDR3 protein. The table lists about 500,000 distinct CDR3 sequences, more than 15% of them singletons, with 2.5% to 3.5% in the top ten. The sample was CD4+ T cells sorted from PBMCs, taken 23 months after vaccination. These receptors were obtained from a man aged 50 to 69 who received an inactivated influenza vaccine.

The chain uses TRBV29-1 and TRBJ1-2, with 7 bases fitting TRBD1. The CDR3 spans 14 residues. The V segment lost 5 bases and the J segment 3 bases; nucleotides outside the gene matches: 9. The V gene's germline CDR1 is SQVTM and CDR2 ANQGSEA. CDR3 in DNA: TGCAGCGTTTCTGAGGAGGGGGCCTACTATGGCTACACCTTC. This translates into CSVSEEGAYYGYTF.

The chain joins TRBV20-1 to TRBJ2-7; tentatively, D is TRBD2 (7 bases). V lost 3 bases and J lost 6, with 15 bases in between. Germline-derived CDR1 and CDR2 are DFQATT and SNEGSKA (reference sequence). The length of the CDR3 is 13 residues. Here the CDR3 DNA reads TGCAGTGCTAGGTCGGGGGGCTCAGGCGAGCAGTACTTC. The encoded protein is CSARSGGSGEQYF.

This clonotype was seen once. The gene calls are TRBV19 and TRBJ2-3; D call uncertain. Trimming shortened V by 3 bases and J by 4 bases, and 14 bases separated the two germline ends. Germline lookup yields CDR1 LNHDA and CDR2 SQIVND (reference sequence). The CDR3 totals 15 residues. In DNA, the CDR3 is TGTGCCAGTAGTATCCCTAACAAAGGCCCAGATACGCAGTATTTT. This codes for CASSIPNKGPDTQYF.

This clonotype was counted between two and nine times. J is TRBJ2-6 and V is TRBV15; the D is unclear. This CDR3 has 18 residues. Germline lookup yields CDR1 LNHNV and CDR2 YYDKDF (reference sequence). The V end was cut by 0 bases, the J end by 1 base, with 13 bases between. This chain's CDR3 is CATSRDMRSTSGANVLTF. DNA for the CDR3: TGTGCCACCAGCAGAGATATGAGGTCCACTTCTGGGGCCAACGTCCTGACTTTC.

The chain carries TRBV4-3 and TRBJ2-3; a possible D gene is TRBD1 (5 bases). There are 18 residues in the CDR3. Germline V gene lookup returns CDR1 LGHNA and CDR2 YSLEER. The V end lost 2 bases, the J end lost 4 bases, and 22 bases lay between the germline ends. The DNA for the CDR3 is TGCGCCAGCAGCCAACCACCCGCCCGGCAGGGTAGTGCAGATACGCAGTATTTT. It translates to CASSQPPARQGSADTQYF.

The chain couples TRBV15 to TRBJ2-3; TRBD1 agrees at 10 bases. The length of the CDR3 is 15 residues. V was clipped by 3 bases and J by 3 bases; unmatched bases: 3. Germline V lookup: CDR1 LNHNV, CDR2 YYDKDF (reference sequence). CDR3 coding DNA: TGTGCCACCAGCAGGGACAGGGGGTTGACAGATACGCAGTATTTT. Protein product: CATSRDRGLTDTQYF. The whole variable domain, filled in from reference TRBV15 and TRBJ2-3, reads DAMVIQNPRYQVTQFGKPVTLSCSQTLNHNVMYWYQQKSSQAPKLLFHYYDKDFNNEADTPDNFQSRRPNTSFCFLDIRSPGLGDTAMYLCATSRDRGLTDTQYFGPGTRLTVL.

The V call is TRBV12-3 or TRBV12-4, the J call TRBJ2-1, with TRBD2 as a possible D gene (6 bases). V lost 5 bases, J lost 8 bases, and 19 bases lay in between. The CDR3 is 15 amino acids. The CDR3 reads CASSPDNIGGDEQFF. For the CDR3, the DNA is TGTGCCAGCAGTCCTGACAACATTGGAGGGGATGAGCAGTTCTTC.

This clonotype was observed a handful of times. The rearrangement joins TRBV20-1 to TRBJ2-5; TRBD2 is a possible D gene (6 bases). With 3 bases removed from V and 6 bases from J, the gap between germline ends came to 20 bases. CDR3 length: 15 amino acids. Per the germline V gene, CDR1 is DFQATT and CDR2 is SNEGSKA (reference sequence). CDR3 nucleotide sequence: TGCAGTGCTAGGGGTATGGGACTGCTGGGGAAGACCCAGTACTTC. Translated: CSARGMGLLGKTQYF.

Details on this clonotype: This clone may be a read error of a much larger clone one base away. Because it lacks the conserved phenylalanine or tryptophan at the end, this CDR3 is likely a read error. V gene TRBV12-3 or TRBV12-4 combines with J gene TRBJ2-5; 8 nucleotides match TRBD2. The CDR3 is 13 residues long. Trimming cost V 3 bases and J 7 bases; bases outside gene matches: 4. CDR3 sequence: CASSLVSGRTQYS. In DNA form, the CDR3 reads TGTGCCAGCAGTTTGGTGAGCGGGAGGACCCAGTACTCC.

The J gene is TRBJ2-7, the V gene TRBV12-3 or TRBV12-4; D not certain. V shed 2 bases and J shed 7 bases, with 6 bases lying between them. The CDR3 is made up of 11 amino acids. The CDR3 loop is CASSLNKEQYF. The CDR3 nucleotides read TGTGCCAGCAGTTTAAACAAAGAGCAGTACTTC.

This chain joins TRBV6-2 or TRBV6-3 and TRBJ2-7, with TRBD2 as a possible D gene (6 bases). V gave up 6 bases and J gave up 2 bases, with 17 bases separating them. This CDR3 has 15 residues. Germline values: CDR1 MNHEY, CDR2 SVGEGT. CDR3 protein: CASSRRAGITYEQYF. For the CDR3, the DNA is TGTGCCAGCAGCCGACGCGCGGGAATAACCTACGAGCAGTACTTC.

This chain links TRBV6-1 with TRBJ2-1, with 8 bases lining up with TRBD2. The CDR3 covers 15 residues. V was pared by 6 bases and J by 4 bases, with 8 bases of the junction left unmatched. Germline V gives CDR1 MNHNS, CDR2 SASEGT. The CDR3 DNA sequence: TGTGCCAGCAGACTCCTGAGCGGGAGTTACAATGAGCAGTTCTTC. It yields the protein CASRLLSGSYNEQFF.